The clone carrying this TCR beta chain has a handful of counts. This specimen belongs to a study of blood T cell repertoires in COVID-19. Study in general: COVID-19 samples from acute and convalescent phases originated in the United States, Italy and Spain. T cells, B-cell-depleted T cells, or PBMCs provided the cDNA or gDNA that served as material.

The V gene's germline CDR1 is SGHRS and CDR2 YFSETQ. The CDR3 sequence is 13 residues long. V was trimmed by 3 bases and J by 6 bases, leaving 13 bases between them. In the authors' methods: Estimation of nucleated cell counts was performed using reference gene primer amplification. Measured with immunoSEQ multiplex PCR; TCRdb has only the in-frame clones, and not every one. The V and J calls and clone size were taken over from that table, and D and trimming were inferred from the DNA. The table shows roughly 200,000 clones, with less than 85% occurring only once. The specimen was peripheral blood. The chain combines TRBV5-1 with TRBJ2-7; a weak D match, TRBD2 (5 bases). This receptor was identified in a man aged 50 to 60 who had recovered from COVID-19. CDR3 in amino acids: CASSSLGVGEQYF. CDR3 DNA: TGCGCCAGCAGCTCCCTCGGGGTCGGCGAGCAGTACTTC.